A selection of T cell receptor beta chains follows, all from one sample in a study of T-cell memory formation after mild COVID-19. TCRdb re-derived calls from the 5' RACE reads in MiXCR, one entry per CDR3 protein. The profile shows about 350,000 distinct CDR3 sequences, around 13% of them singletons. The sequencing sample was made of PBMCs or a T cell subset sorted from them (not recorded which). These receptors were collected from a man between 18 and 29 years old who had mild COVID-19 (a few samples of this study predate the infection). Cell type and time point are not known. The CDR3 runs from the conserved cysteine through the conserved F or W. D genes are given only for firm matches. Clone size, where shown, is once, few, many, or a class for clones that have expanded.

clone size,J gene,V gene,D gene,CDR3 DNA,CDR3 protein
few,TRBJ2-5,TRBV21-1,-,TGTGCCAGCAGCAGAGGTGCTCCTCAAACTCTCCAAGAGACCCAGTACTTC,CASSRGAPQTLQETQYF
-,TRBJ1-4,TRBV12-3/TRBV12-4,TRBD1,TGTGCCAGCAGTTCCGCGACCGGGACAGGGGGAGAAAAACTGTTTTTT,CASSSATGTGGEKLFF
-,TRBJ1-2,TRBV7-9,-,TGTGCCAGCAGCCCAGACGGAGACGGCTACACCTTC,CASSPDGDGYTF
many,TRBJ2-2,TRBV5-6,-,TGTGCCAGCAGCCAATCTTGGGCGTACGGCGGGGAGCTGTTTTTT,CASSQSWAYGGELFF
few,TRBJ1-2,TRBV27,TRBD1,TGTGCCAGCAGTTTGCTGGGGACAGAATATGGCTACACCTTC,CASSLLGTEYGYTF
-,TRBJ1-1,TRBV4-2,-,TGTGCCAGCAGCCAAGATTCCGACACTGAAGCTTTCTTT,CASSQDSDTEAFF
many,TRBJ2-2,TRBV7-6,-,TGTGCCAGCAGCTTATACAGCAGCACGAACACCGGGGAGCTGTTTTTT,CASSLYSSTNTGELFF
few,TRBJ1-2,TRBV12-3/TRBV12-4,-,TGTGCCAGCAGTTTCATGGGGAATTATGGCTACACCTTC,CASSFMGNYGYTF
-,TRBJ1-5,TRBV4-1,TRBD1,TGCGCCAGCAGCCAGGCGGGGACAGGGCCTCAGCCCCAGCATTTT,CASSQAGTGPQPQHF
-,TRBJ1-1,TRBV6-6,-,TGTGCCAGCAGTTACATGGGACCCGAGGGAGCTTTCTTT,CASSYMGPEGAFF
once,TRBJ2-5,TRBV7-6,-,TGTGCCAGCAGCTCCTCGGGAGCCCGCCAAGAGACCCAGTACTTC,CASSSSGARQETQYF
-,TRBJ1-5,TRBV18,-,TGTGCCAGCTCACCGAGGCCAGGCAATCAGCCCCAGCATTTT,CASSPRPGNQPQHF
-,TRBJ2-7,TRBV27,-,TGTGCCAGCAGTTCCCAGGGAAGCTCCTACGAGCAGTACTTC,CASSSQGSSYEQYF
few,TRBJ1-1,TRBV30,-,TGTGCCTGGAGTCTAAGGGATGGCACTGAAGCTTTCTTT,CAWSLRDGTEAFF
few,TRBJ2-3,TRBV25-1,-,TGTGCCAGCAGTGCCACAGGGAGAGGCACAGATACGCAGTATTTT,CASSATGRGTDTQYF
few,TRBJ1-6,TRBV27,TRBD1,TGTGCCAGCAGGCCGGGGGACAGAGATAATTCACCCCTCCACTTT,CASRPGDRDNSPLHF
many,TRBJ2-2,TRBV15,-,TGTGCCACCAGCATGCAGGGAATCGGGGAGCTGTTTTTT,CATSMQGIGELFF
-,TRBJ2-1,TRBV7-2,TRBD1,TGTGCCAGCAGCCGAGCATGGGACAGCTACAATGAGCAGTTCTTC,CASSRAWDSYNEQFF
few,TRBJ2-3,TRBV5-1,TRBD1,TGCGCCAGCGGTAGTAGACAGGGCGGCCCAGATACGCAGTATTTT,CASGSRQGGPDTQYF
few,TRBJ2-1,TRBV11-1,TRBD2,TGTGCCAGCAGCTTACGGATCGGCGGGGGGTCTGGCAATGAGCAGTTCTTC,CASSLRIGGGSGNEQFF